Described below is a single TCR beta chain sequence and its context. The antigen is unknown. Germline CDR1 and CDR2: MNHEY and SMNVEV (reference sequence). The CDR3 sequence is 15 residues long. After removal of 8 bases from V and 5 bases from J, the junction contained 11 bases not matched to a gene. This sample was taken from a study of T cell responses to AZD1222 COVID-19 vaccine. The study's findings and limits: The study found Spike-specific TCR breadth and depth rose after two AZD1222 doses. Baseline serology detected seropositivity in only 6 or 7 AZD1222 recipients.

TCRdb keeps only in-frame clones here, not all; method: immunoSEQ multiplex PCR. This repertoire shows 250,000 to 300,000 clones, almost 95% found once; its top ten account for 0.55%. This receptor was identified in an adult who received the AZD1222 COVID-19 vaccine. The J gene is TRBJ1-2, the V gene TRBV27, with TRBD1 matching over 10 bases. The material sequenced was peripheral blood, taken 28 days after the second AZD1222 dose. The CDR3 DNA reads as TGTGCCAGCGGCCGACAGGGGGCTTTCCATTATGGCTACACCTTC. Its protein product is CASGRQGAFHYGYTF.